The clone carrying this T cell receptor (beta chain) has a handful of counts. The antigen is not known. The data are from a study of beta chain features in type 1 diabetes. The wider study: Patients did not differ from healthy donors in age, gender or cell yield.

Trimming removed 6 bases from V and 7 bases from J; junction bases left unmatched: 14. The length of the CDR3 is 16 residues. In germline, CDR1 is SGHTA, CDR2 FQGNSA. All of the isolated RNA was reverse transcribed, so expressed TCRB transcripts were sequenced. Measured with immunoSEQ multiplex PCR; TCRdb has only the in-frame clones, and not every one. This table holds 600,000 or so clones, around an eighth found once. Study results and caveats: Type 1 diabetes patients had TCRB CDR3s that were shorter (moderately but significantly so) in all four CD4+ subsets.

Sequencing was done on a sample of naive CD4+ T cells from blood. The sequence was obtained from a man younger than 45 with type 1 diabetes. The chain carries TRBV7-2 and TRBJ2-1; TRBD2 matches at 8 bases. CDR3 coding DNA: TGTGCCAGCAGTCCCCATGGGGGACTAGGGGGGAATGAGCAGTTCTTC. Protein sequence: CASSPHGGLGGNEQFF.